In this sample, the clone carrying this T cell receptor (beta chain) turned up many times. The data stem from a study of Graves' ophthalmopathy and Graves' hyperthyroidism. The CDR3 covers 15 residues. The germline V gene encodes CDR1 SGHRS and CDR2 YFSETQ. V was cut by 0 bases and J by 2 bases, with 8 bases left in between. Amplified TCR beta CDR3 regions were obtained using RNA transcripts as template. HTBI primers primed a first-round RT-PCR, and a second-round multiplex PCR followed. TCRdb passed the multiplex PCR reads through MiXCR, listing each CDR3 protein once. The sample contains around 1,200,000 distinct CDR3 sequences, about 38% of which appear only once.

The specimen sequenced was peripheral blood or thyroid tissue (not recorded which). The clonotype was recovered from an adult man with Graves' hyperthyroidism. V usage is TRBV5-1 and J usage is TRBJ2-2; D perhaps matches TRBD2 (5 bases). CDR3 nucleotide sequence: TGCGCCAGCAGCTTGGGTAGCGCAAACACCGGGGAGCTGTTTTTT. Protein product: CASSLGSANTGELFF.